This T cell receptor beta chain was sequenced in a study of Graves' ophthalmopathy and Graves' hyperthyroidism. Notes on the study in general: Appearing in blood as well were most expanded thyroid clonotypes above 0.001 frequency.

Ophthalmopathy in the donors was of moderate-to-severe activity, with CAS ≥3, NOSPECS ≥4 and duration under 3 months. Clinicians diagnosed using symptoms, serum thyroxine, TRAb, thyroid ultrasound and orbital computed tomography. This clonotype has at least ten counts. The target antigen is unknown. Amplification from RNA transcripts yielded the TCR beta CDR3 regions. RT-PCR with HTBI primers came first, then second-round multiplex PCR. MiXCR, run by TCRdb on the multiplex PCR reads, gives a single entry per CDR3 protein. The repertoire holds approximately 640,000 distinct CDR3 sequences, with over 40% as singletons. Germline V lookup: CDR1 SNHLY, CDR2 FYNNEI. Unmatched junction bases numbered 10, after V lost 6 bases and J lost 5 bases. The CDR3 runs 14 residues.

Sequences were obtained from peripheral blood. The J gene is TRBJ2-7, the V gene TRBV2; TRBD1 aligns across 7 bases. This TCR was sampled from an adult man with Graves' ophthalmopathy. The CDR3 region has the DNA TGTGCCAGCAGGGCCGGGACAGTGCGCCACGAGCAGTACTTC. Translating gives CASRAGTVRHEQYF.